The 9 T cell receptor beta chains below come from one sample, sequenced in a study of PD-L1 blockade in urothelial cancer. Sequenced by immunoSEQ multiplex PCR; TCRdb stores in-frame clones only, minus some. The sample records around 100,000 clones, approximately 89% being singletons. Time point in this sample: peripheral blood 6 weeks after treatment start. Sample: PBMCs, taken around atezolizumab (anti-PD-L1) treatment. Receptors were obtained from a man in his 60s with urothelial cancer.

V usage is TRBV4-3 and J usage is TRBJ1-4; 9 nucleotides agree with TRBD1. The CDR3 extends over 16 amino acids. V shed 0 bases and J 11 bases; nucleotides not matched to a gene: 10. Per the germline V gene, CDR1 is LGHNA and CDR2 is YSLEER. CDR3 coding DNA: TGCGCCAGCAGCCAAGATAGGGGACAGGGAGTTGGGAAACTGTTTTTT. It codes for CASSQDRGQGVGKLFF.

V and J are TRBV6-6 and TRBJ2-5, with 8 nucleotides matching TRBD2. J lost 2 bases, V lost 3 bases, and 8 bases had no gene match. The CDR3 spans 16 residues. Germline CDR1 is MNHNY and CDR2 is SVGAGI (reference sequence). The CDR3 DNA is TGTGCCAGCAGTTATGGATCTAGCGGGTCGCAAGAGACCCAGTACTTC. As protein: CASSYGSSGSQETQYF.

The J gene is TRBJ2-7, the V gene TRBV30, with TRBD1 matching 7 bases. The CDR3 is 13 residues long. V was clipped by 8 bases and J by 6 bases; unmatched bases: 13. Germline-derived CDR1 and CDR2 are GTSNPN and SVGIG (reference sequence). CDR3 region: CAGQTGRVGEQYF. The CDR3 DNA follows: TGTGCCGGACAGACAGGGAGAGTTGGCGAGCAGTACTTC.

V gene TRBV13 combines with J gene TRBJ1-3; D gene ambiguous. CDR3 length: 15 amino acids. The germline gives CDR1 PRHDT, CDR2 FYEKMQ (reference sequence). The ends were cut back, 5 bases at V and 2 bases at J, with 13 bases in the middle. In DNA form, the CDR3 reads TGTGCCAGCAGCGGAGGAGCCGGGCCTGGAAACACCATATATTTT. This encodes CASSGGAGPGNTIYF.

This chain uses TRBV4-3 with TRBJ1-2, with 7 positions matching TRBD1. The V gene end was trimmed by 4 bases and the J gene end by 3 bases; junction bases not matched to a gene: 11. The CDR3 length is 16 residues. Germline loops: CDR1 LGHNA, CDR2 YSLEER. The CDR3 reads CASSRKRADRDYGYTF. The CDR3 DNA reads as TGCGCCAGCAGCCGGAAGAGGGCCGACAGGGACTATGGCTACACCTTC.

The chain joins TRBV11-2 to TRBJ1-1, with D perhaps TRBD1 (5 bases). Germline CDR1 is SGHAT and CDR2 is FQNNGV. This CDR3 has 13 residues. V was clipped by 2 bases and J by 11 bases, with 15 bases between them. CDR3 nucleotide sequence: TGTGCCAGCAGCTTAAACCGCAGGGTTGAGGCTTTCTTT. Amino acid sequence: CASSLNRRVEAFF.

This clone was detected only a few times. The chain carries TRBV15 and TRBJ2-7; 9 nucleotides line up with TRBD2. V lost 3 bases, J lost 1 base, and 10 bases stayed unmatched. The CDR3 totals 17 residues. Germline V gene sequence: CDR1 LNHNV, CDR2 YYDKDF (reference sequence). CDR3 residues: CATSSDRGLATSYEQYF. CDR3 DNA sequence: TGTGCCACCAGCAGCGACCGAGGACTAGCGACTTCCTACGAGCAGTACTTC.

This clone appeared a single time. The chain joins TRBV7-2 to TRBJ1-1; D gene ambiguous. There are 12 residues in the CDR3. The V gene lost 3 bases and the J gene lost 1 base, with 3 bases spanning the gap. Germline CDR1 SGHTA, CDR2 FQGNSA. The CDR3 nucleotides read TGTGCCAGCAGCTTCCGGAACACTGAAGCTTTCTTT. As protein: CASSFRNTEAFF.

The rearrangement uses TRBV6-1 and TRBJ1-4; TRBD1 matches 7 bases. The V and J ends lost 3 bases and 14 bases, in that order; junction bases with no gene match: 9. CDR3 length equals 13 residues. Germline V gene data show CDR1 as MNHNS and CDR2 as SASEGT. CDR3 DNA: TGTGCCAGCAGTGAGGTACAGGGGAGACGGCTGTTTTTT. Encoded protein: CASSEVQGRRLFF.